The 21 T cell receptor beta chains below come from one sample, sequenced in a study of blood T cells in healthy people across ages. Alongside a J-beta primer mix, a sample-barcoded 5' primer served in a second PCR lasting about 7 to 12 cycles. TCRdb ran MiXCR on the 5' RACE reads and lists one entry per CDR3 protein. The data contain approximately 770,000 distinct CDR3 sequences, 58% of them singletons. Sequencing input: blood. These receptors all come from a man aged 25-45 years in good health.

This clonotype has a handful of counts. The CDR3 region has the DNA TGTGCCAGCAGCGAACCTGGACAAGCTGGCTACACCTTC. Encoded protein: CASSEPGQAGYTF. J is TRBJ1-2 and V is TRBV21-1. TRBV21-1 is a documented pseudogene. This CDR3 region has 13 residues.

The chain employs TRBV7-8 and TRBJ1-1; possible D gene TRBD1, 6 bases. The CDR3 has 13 residues. The V gene lost 4 bases and the J gene lost 7 bases, with 13 bases spanning the gap. Germline V gene sequence: CDR1 SGHVS, CDR2 FQNEAQ. The CDR3 protein is CASSSFRGHEAFF. CDR3 nucleotides: TGTGCCAGCAGCTCTTTCAGGGGTCATGAAGCTTTCTTT.

This sequence joins TRBV7-3 and TRBJ2-1, with D possibly matching TRBD2 (5 bases). The CDR3 contains 13 residues. Trimming took off 3 bases at V and 7 bases at J, with 10 bases between the two ends. CDR1 SGHTA and CDR2 FQGTGA come from the germline V gene. The CDR3 spells CASSLASTNEQFF. DNA of the CDR3: TGTGCCAGCAGCTTGGCTAGCACAAATGAGCAGTTCTTC.

There are a few counts of this clonotype. The chain couples TRBV4-2 to TRBJ2-7; D may be TRBD2 (5 bases). The germline V gene encodes CDR1 LGHNA and CDR2 YNFKEQ. The CDR3 totals 15 residues. V shed 2 bases and J shed 1 base, with 12 bases lying between them. The CDR3, as DNA: TGTGCCAGCAGCCAAACGCCTGGCGGGTCCTACGAGCAGTACTTC. Translation: CASSQTPGGSYEQYF.

This clonotype has just one count. The chain combines TRBV12-3 or TRBV12-4 with TRBJ1-4, with D maybe TRBD1 (5 bases). Trimming left V 4 bases short and J 3 bases short, with 9 bases between. The CDR3 is 14 residues long. The chain's CDR3 is CASSSGVSNEKLFF. The CDR3 nucleotides are TGTGCCAGCAGTTCGGGGGTCTCTAATGAAAAACTGTTTTTT.

The chain uses TRBV5-6 and TRBJ2-1; TRBD2 agrees at 7 bases. CDR1 is SGHDT and CDR2 is YYEEEE in the germline V gene. The CDR3 sequence is 13 residues long. As DNA, the CDR3 is TGTGCTAGCCGTAGCGGGCTATACAATGAGCAGTTCTTC. It encodes CASRSGLYNEQFF.

The chain links TRBV14 to TRBJ1-2; 11 bases match TRBD1. The CDR3 runs 18 residues. Germline lookup yields CDR1 SGHDN and CDR2 FVKESK. Trimming cost V 4 bases and J 1 base; bases outside gene matches: 11. CDR3 DNA sequence: TGTGCCAGCAGCCCCGACCGGGACAGGGGGTGGAGTAACTATGGCTACACCTTC. As protein: CASSPDRDRGWSNYGYTF.

This clonotype was counted many times. This sequence joins TRBV10-3 and TRBJ2-5; D gene uncertain. The CDR3 length is 13 residues. V shed 10 bases and J shed 1 base, with 13 bases lying between them. The germline gives CDR1 ENHRY, CDR2 SYGVKD. CDR3 sequence: CATTKGSQETQYF. The CDR3 region has the DNA TGTGCCACCACAAAGGGCAGCCAAGAGACCCAGTACTTC.

This rearrangement joins TRBV5-1 to TRBJ1-2, with 8 bases fitting TRBD1. V dropped 0 bases and J dropped 7; count of bases not matched to a gene: 5. The CDR3 totals 14 residues. Germline loops: CDR1 SGHRS, CDR2 YFSETQ. The CDR3 spells CASSLGTGPSGYTF. The DNA for the CDR3 is TGCGCCAGCAGCTTGGGGACAGGGCCCTCTGGCTACACCTTC.

V usage is TRBV7-9 and J usage is TRBJ1-4; no clear D. CDR1 is SEHNR, CDR2 FQNEAQ, per germline (reference sequence). V was clipped by 10 bases and J by 0 bases, with 12 bases between them. The CDR3 length is 14 residues. CDR3 DNA: TGTGCCACGCTCCGGGTTACAACTAATGAAAAACTGTTTTTT. It is translated as CATLRVTTNEKLFF.

The rearrangement joins TRBV6-1 to TRBJ2-5; no reliable D call. The CDR3 loop spans 13 amino acids. Germline CDR1 reads MNHNS; CDR2 reads SASEGT. V was cut by 1 base and J by 7 bases, with 10 bases left in between. The CDR3 DNA reads as TGTGCCAGCAGTGAAGGGGCCCGAGGGACCCAGTACTTC. This encodes CASSEGARGTQYF.

Note on this clonotype: At one end the junction does not follow the germline gene, possibly because of a read error. The chain employs TRBV7-9 and TRBJ2-7; D is ambiguous. This CDR3 is built from 12 residues. Germline CDR1 and CDR2: SEHNR and FQNEAQ (reference sequence). The CDR3 loop reads CACRKGGHEQYF. CDR3 sequence (DNA): TGTGCCTGCAGAAAGGGTGGCCATGAGCAGTACTTC.

V usage is TRBV10-3 and J usage is TRBJ2-7, with 7 positions matching TRBD2. V trimming: 6 bases; J trimming: 3 bases; junction bases outside the gene matches: 5. CDR3 length equals 13 residues. CDR1 is ENHRY, CDR2 SYGVKD, per germline. This chain's CDR3 is CAIRNGGGYEQYF. The DNA for the CDR3 is TGTGCCATCAGAAACGGCGGGGGCTACGAGCAGTACTTC.

The rearrangement uses TRBV20-1 and TRBJ2-3; D is unclear. Germline-derived CDR1 and CDR2 are DFQATT and SNEGSKA (reference sequence). This CDR3 contains 11 residues. Trimming left V 4 bases short and J 6 bases short, with 8 bases between. The CDR3 is CSAKIMDTQYF. CDR3 DNA sequence: TGCAGTGCTAAGATTATGGATACGCAGTATTTT.

The V and J genes are TRBV7-6 and TRBJ2-1, with D possibly TRBD2 on 7 matching bases. Trimming removed 6 bases from V and 10 bases from J, with 16 bases in between. CDR1 SGHVS and CDR2 FNYEAQ come from the germline V gene. This CDR3 contains 13 residues. In DNA form, the CDR3 reads TGTGCCAGCAGTGAGGACGGGGGGCTAGAGCAGTTCTTC. Its translation: CASSEDGGLEQFF.

This clonotype has only a few counts. The genes are TRBV6-2 or TRBV6-3 and TRBJ2-1; the D gene is possibly TRBD2 (6 bases). Germline loops: CDR1 MNHEY, CDR2 SVGEGT. The CDR3 covers 12 residues. The V end was cut by 6 bases, the J end by 6 bases, with 9 bases between. The DNA of the CDR3 is TGTGCCAGCAGACGGGAGAGCAATGAGCAGTTCTTC. Translation: CASRRESNEQFF.

The chain recombines TRBV6-5 with TRBJ2-7; D perhaps matches TRBD2 (5 bases). CDR1 and CDR2 from the germline V gene are MNHEY and SVGAGI. V shed 4 bases and J shed 6 bases, with 13 bases lying between them. The CDR3 runs 13 residues. CDR3: CASSLTRMGEQYF. The CDR3, as DNA: TGTGCCAGCAGTTTAACTAGGATGGGCGAGCAGTACTTC.

This clonotype was found a few times. This chain uses TRBV13 with TRBJ2-7; tentatively, D is TRBD1 (6 bases). The DNA end is more similar to TRBJ2-4, so the J call may be wrong. The CDR3 is 13 amino acids. CDR1 PRHDT and CDR2 FYEKMQ come from the germline V gene (reference sequence). CDR3 nucleotides: TGTGCCAGCAGCACTAGACAGGAAAACATTCAGTACTTC. Amino acid sequence: CASSTRQENIQYF.

The chain combines TRBV9 with TRBJ1-2; TRBD1 is a possible D gene (5 bases). Germline-derived CDR1 and CDR2 are SGDLS and YYNGEE. The CDR3 totals 14 residues. Trimming left V 0 bases short and J 4 bases short, with 10 bases between. The CDR3 region is CASSVEGVPYGYTF. The CDR3 coding sequence is TGTGCCAGCAGCGTAGAAGGGGTTCCCTATGGCTACACCTTC.

This clonotype has just one count. The chain joins TRBV9 to TRBJ2-3; tentatively, D is TRBD1 (5 bases). Germline loops: CDR1 SGDLS, CDR2 YYNGEE. The CDR3 loop spans 13 amino acids. The V end lost 3 bases, the J end lost 2 bases, and 7 bases lay between the germline ends. CDR3 DNA sequence: TGTGCCAGCAGCGCAGGGTACACAGATACGCAGTATTTT. As protein: CASSAGYTDTQYF.

The J gene is TRBJ2-7, the V gene TRBV10-3, with unresolved D. The germline V gene has CDR1 ENHRY and CDR2 SYGVKD. This CDR3 comprises 14 residues. V lost 7 bases and J lost 6, with 19 bases in between. DNA for the CDR3: TGTGCCATCATAAGGGATGACGGAGATGGCGAGCAGTACTTC. Amino acid sequence: CAIIRDDGDGEQYF.